This T cell receptor (beta chain) was sequenced in a study of blood T cells in healthy people across ages. A J-beta primer mix and a sample-barcoded 5' primer were used in a second PCR of about 7 to 12 cycles. A template-switch adaptor containing 12 random nucleotides labeled each cDNA molecule. MiXCR was run by TCRdb on the 5' RACE reads, yielding one entry per CDR3 protein. The sample has about 1.5 million distinct CDR3 sequences, less than 45% seen once. A note on this clonotype: This may be a read error: a much more frequent sequence differs by one nucleotide.

In each sample, at least 7 million PBMCs were isolated. Germline V gene lookup returns CDR1 ENHRY and CDR2 SYGVKD. This CDR3 is built from 13 residues. This TCR was recovered from a woman in her late teens or twenties in good health. The chain employs TRBV10-3 and TRBJ1-2, with TRBD1 as a possible D gene (5 bases). The sample consisted of blood. This chain's CDR3 is CTISDAGYYGYTF. The CDR3, as DNA: TGTACCATCAGTGACGCAGGGTATTATGGCTACACCTTC.